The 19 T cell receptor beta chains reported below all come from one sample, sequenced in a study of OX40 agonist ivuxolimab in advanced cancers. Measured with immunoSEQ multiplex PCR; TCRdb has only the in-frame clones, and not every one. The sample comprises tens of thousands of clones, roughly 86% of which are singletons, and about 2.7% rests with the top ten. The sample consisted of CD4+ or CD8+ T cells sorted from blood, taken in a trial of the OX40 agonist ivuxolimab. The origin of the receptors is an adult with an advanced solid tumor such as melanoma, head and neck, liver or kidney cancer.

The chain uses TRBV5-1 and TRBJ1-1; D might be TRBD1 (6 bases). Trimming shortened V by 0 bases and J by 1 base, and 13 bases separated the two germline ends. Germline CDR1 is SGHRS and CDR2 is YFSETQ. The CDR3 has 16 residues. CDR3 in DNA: TGCGCCAGCAGCTTGGAATCGCCGGGACAGAACACTGAAGCTTTCTTT. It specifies CASSLESPGQNTEAFF.

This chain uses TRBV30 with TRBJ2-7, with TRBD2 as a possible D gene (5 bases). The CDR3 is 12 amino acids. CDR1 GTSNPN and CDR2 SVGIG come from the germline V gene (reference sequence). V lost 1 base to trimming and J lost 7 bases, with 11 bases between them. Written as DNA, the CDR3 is TGTGCCTGGAGTGCGACCCCGGGGGAGCAGTACTTC. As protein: CAWSATPGEQYF. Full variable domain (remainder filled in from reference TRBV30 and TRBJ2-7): SQTIHQWPATLVQPVGSPLSLECTVEGTSNPNLYWYRQAAGRGLQLLFYSVGIGQISSEVPQNLSASRPQDRQFILSSKKLLLSDSGFYLCAWSATPGEQYFGPGTRLTVT.

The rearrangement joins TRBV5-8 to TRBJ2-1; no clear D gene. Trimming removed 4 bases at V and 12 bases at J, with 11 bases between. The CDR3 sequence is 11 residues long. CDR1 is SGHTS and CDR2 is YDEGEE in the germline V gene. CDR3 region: CASSRQTGQFF. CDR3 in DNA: TGTGCCAGCAGCCGTCAGACTGGGCAGTTCTTC.

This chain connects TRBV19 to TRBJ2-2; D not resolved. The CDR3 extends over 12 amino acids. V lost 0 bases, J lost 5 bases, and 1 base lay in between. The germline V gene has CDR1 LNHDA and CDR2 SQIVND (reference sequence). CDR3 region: CASSIETGELFF. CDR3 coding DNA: TGTGCCAGTAGTATAGAGACCGGGGAGCTGTTTTTT.

CDR3 sequence reads: CASKDGSSYNSPLHF. The CDR3 DNA is TGTGCCAGCAAGGACGGAAGCTCCTATAATTCACCCCTCCACTTT. This chain links TRBV28 with TRBJ1-6; no firm D call. The CDR3 is 15 residues long. V lost 7 bases and J lost 0, with 10 bases in between. Germline V gene sequence: CDR1 MDHEN, CDR2 SYDVKM.

The CDR3 coding sequence is TGCAGCGTCACCAGGGGTATAAACACTGAAGCTTTCTTT. Translation gives CSVTRGINTEAFF. V and J are TRBV29-1 and TRBJ1-1; tentatively, D is TRBD1 (6 bases). The length of the CDR3 is 13 residues. The germline gives CDR1 SQVTM, CDR2 ANQGSEA. V dropped 6 bases and J dropped 2 bases, with 13 bases sitting between them.

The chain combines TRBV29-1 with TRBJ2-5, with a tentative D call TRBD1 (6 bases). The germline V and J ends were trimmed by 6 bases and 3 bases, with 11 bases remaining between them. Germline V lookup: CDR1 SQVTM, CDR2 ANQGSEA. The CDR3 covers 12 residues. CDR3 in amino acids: CSVGNREETQYF. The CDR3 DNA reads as TGCAGCGTCGGTAACAGGGAAGAGACCCAGTACTTC.

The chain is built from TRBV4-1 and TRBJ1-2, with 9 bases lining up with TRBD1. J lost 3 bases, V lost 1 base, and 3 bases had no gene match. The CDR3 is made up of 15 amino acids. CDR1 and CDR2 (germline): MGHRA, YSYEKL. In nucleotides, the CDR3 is TGCGCCAGCAGCCAAGGGGGACAGGGCCACTATGGCTACACCTTC. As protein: CASSQGGQGHYGYTF.

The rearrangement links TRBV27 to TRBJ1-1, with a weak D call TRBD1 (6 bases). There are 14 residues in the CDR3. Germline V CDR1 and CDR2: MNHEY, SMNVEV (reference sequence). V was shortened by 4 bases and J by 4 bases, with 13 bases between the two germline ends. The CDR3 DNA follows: TGTGCCAGCAGTTGGAGGGGGAGTGGCACTGAAGCTTTCTTT. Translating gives CASSWRGSGTEAFF.

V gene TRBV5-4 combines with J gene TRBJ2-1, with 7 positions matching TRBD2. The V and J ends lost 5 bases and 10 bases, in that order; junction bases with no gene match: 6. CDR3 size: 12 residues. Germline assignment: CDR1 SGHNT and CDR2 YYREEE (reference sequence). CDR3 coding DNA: TGTGCCAGCAGTAGGACTAGACGGGAGCAGTTCTTC. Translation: CASSRTRREQFF.

The CDR3 DNA sequence: TGTGCCAGCAGCCGAACGGGAGGGTACGAAAAACTGTTTTTT. Protein sequence: CASSRTGGYEKLFF. The rearrangement links TRBV9 to TRBJ1-4; D is unclear. Germline CDR1 is SGDLS and CDR2 is YYNGEE. Trimming removed 4 bases from V and 8 bases from J, with 15 bases in between. This CDR3 region has 14 residues.

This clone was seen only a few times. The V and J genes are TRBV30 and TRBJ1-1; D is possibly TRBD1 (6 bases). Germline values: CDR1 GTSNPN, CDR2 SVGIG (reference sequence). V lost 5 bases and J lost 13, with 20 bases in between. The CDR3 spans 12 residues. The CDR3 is CAWGEAGTLGFF. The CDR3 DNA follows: TGTGCCTGGGGGGAGGCCGGGACATTGGGTTTCTTT.

DNA for the CDR3: TGTGCCAGTAGTTGGACGGGACTAGCGACAGAGACCCAGTACTTC. Protein product: CASSWTGLATETQYF. This chain links TRBV19 with TRBJ2-5; 10 positions match TRBD2. This CDR3 spans 15 amino acids. Germline-derived CDR1 and CDR2 are LNHDA and SQIVND (reference sequence). V lost 5 bases and J lost 4; bases outside the gene matches: 7.

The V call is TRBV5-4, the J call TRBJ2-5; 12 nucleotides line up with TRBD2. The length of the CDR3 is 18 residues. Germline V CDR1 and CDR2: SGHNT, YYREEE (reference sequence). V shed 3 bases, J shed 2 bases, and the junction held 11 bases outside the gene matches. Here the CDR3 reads CASSSTSGLAGSQETQYF. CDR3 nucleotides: TGTGCCAGCAGCTCAACGAGCGGACTAGCGGGATCTCAAGAGACCCAGTACTTC.

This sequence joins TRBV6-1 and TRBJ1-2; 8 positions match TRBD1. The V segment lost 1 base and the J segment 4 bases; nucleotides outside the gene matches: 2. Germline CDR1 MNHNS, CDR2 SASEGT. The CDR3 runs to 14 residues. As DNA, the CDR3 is TGTGCCAGCAGTGAAGGTCAGGGGGCCTATGGCTACACCTTC. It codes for CASSEGQGAYGYTF.

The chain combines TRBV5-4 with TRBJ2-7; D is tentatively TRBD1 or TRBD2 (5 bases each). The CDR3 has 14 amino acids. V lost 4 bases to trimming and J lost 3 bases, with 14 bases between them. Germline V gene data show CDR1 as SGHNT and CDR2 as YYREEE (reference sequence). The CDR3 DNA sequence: TGTGCCAGCAGCATGGGGACGGCCGACTACGAGCAGTACTTC. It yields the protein CASSMGTADYEQYF.

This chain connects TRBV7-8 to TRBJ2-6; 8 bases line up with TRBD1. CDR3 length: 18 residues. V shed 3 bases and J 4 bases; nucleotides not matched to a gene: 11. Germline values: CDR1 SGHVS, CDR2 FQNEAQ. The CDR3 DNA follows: TGTGCCAGCAGCTTTAGGACAGGGCTTTCCTCGGGGGCCAACGTCCTGACTTTC. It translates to CASSFRTGLSSGANVLTF.

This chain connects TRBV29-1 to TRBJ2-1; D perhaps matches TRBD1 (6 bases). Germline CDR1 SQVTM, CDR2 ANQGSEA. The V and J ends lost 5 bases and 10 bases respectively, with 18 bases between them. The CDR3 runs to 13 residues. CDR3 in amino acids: CSVNSGEWSEQFF. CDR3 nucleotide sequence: TGCAGCGTTAATTCAGGGGAGTGGAGCGAGCAGTTCTTC.

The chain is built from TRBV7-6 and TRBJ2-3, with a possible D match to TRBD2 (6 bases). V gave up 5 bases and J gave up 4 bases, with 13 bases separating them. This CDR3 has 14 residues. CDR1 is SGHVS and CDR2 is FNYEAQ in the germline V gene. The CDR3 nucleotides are TGTGCCAGCAGCGTGGGGCTAGCGCCAGATACGCAGTATTTT. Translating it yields CASSVGLAPDTQYF. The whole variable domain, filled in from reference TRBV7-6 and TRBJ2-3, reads GAGVSQSPRYKVTKRGQDVALRCDPISGHVSLYWYRQALGQGPEFLTYFNYEAQQDKSGLPNDRFSAERPEGSISTLTIQRTEQRDSAMYRCASSVGLAPDTQYFGPGTRLTVL.